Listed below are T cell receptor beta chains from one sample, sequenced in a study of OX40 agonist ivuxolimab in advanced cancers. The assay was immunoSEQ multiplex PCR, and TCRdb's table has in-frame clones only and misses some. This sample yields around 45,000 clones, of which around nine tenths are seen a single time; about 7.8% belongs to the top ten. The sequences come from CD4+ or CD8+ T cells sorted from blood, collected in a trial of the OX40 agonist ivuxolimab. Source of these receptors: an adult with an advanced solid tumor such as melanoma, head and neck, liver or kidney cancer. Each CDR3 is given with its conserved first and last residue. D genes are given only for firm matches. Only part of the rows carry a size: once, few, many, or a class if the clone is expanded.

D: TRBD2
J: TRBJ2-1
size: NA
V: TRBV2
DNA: TGTGCCAGCAGACGGGAGGGTGAGCAGTTCTTC
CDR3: CASRREGEQFF

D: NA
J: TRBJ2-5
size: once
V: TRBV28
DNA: TGTGCCAGTCTACCTAGTCGACAGAAGGTTCCAGGGACCCAGTACTTC
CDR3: CASLPSRQKVPGTQYF

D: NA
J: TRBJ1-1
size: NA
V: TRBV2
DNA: TGTGCCAGCAGTACTATGAACACTGAAGCTTTCTTT
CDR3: CASSTMNTEAFF

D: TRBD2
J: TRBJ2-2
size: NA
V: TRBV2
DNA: TGTGCCAGCAGCGGACTAGCGGGAACTACCGGGGAGCTGTTTTTT
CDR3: CASSGLAGTTGELFF

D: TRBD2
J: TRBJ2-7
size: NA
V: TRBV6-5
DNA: TGTGCCAGCAGTTCCGGATCTAGCGGAGACTACGAGCAGTACTTC
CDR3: CASSSGSSGDYEQYF

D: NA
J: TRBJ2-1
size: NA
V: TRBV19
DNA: TGTGCCAGTAGTGTTAGCGGTATCTCCTACAATGAGCAGTTCTTC
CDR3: CASSVSGISYNEQFF

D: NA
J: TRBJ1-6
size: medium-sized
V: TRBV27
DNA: TGTGCCAGCAGTGGAACTCAACTTAATTCACCCCTCCACTTT
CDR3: CASSGTQLNSPLHF

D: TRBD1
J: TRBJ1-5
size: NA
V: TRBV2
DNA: TGTGCCAGCAGTGAAGCGGGGTCGAGACAGGGACAGCCCCAGCATTTT
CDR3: CASSEAGSRQGQPQHF

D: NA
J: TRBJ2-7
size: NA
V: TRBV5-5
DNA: TGTGCCAGCAGCTTGGAAGGCAGGTCGAGCTCCTACGAGCAGTACTTC
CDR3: CASSLEGRSSSYEQYF

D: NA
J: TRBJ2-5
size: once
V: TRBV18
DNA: TGTGCCAGCTCGCCGACAGCTGAGGAGACCCAGTACTTC
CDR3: CASSPTAEETQYF

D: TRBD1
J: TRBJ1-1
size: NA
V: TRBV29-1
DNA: TGCAGCACCAAGGGGACAGGGGGCATGAGAGGAACTGAAGCTTTCTTT
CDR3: CSTKGTGGMRGTEAFF

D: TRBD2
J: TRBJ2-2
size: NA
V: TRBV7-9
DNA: TGTGCCAGCAGCGCTAGCGGGAACACCGGGGAGCTGTTTTTT
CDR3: CASSASGNTGELFF

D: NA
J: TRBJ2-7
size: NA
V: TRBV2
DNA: TGTGCCAGCAGTCCCATTCGGGGCGAGCAGTACTTC
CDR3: CASSPIRGEQYF

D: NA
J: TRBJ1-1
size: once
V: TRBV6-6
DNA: TGTGCCAGCTACAAGGGCGGGAACACTGAAGCTTTCTTT
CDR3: CASYKGGNTEAFF

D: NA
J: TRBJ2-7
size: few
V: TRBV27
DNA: TGTGCCAGCAGTAGTTCTTTCCATTCCTTCTACGAGCAGTACTTC
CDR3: CASSSSFHSFYEQYF

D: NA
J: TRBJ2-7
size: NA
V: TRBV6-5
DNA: TGTGCCAGCGCAGTCTCCGGGCACTTAGACTACGAGCAGTACTTC
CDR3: CASAVSGHLDYEQYF

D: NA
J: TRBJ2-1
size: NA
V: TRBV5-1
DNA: TGCGCCAGCAGCTTGAGACTAGAAGACAATGAGCAGTTCTTC
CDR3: CASSLRLEDNEQFF

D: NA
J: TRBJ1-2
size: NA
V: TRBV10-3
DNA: TGTGCCATCAGTGGAGAACAAGGGAATGGCTACACCTTC
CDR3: CAISGEQGNGYTF

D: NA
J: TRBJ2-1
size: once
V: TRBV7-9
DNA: TGTGCCAGCAGCTTAAATTGGGAGCAGTTCTTC
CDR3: CASSLNWEQFF

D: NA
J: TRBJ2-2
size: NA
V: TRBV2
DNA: TGTGCCAGCAGTGAAGGGCAGGTTTCGAACACCGGGGAGCTGTTTTTT
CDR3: CASSEGQVSNTGELFF